The 18 T cell receptor beta chains listed next were all sequenced from one sample in a study of blood T cell repertoires in COVID-19. Libraries were prepared by immunoSEQ multiplex PCR; TCRdb keeps only in-frame clonotypes and omits some of them. The sample has about 160,000 clones; around 87% are singletons. What was sequenced was peripheral blood. The source is a man aged 55 to 69 with COVID-19, enrolled during active disease.

The gene calls are TRBV18 and TRBJ2-7; 7 bases agree with TRBD1. Germline CDR1 reads KGHSH; CDR2 reads LQKENI. V lost 0 bases, J lost 3 bases, and 8 bases stayed unmatched. This CDR3 region has 16 residues. CDR3 in amino acids: CASSPPNQGVIYEQYF. The DNA for the CDR3 is TGTGCCAGCTCACCACCGAATCAGGGGGTAATCTACGAGCAGTACTTC.

The J gene is TRBJ1-1, the V gene TRBV19, with 10 nucleotides matching TRBD1. Trimming at V came to 10 bases and at J to 4 bases, leaving 18 bases not matched to a gene. Germline loops: CDR1 LNHDA, CDR2 SQIVND (reference sequence). CDR3 size: 17 residues. The CDR3: CATSKGGTGVGGTEAFF. The CDR3 nucleotides are TGTGCCACCTCAAAGGGAGGGACAGGGGTTGGTGGCACTGAAGCTTTCTTT.

The V call is TRBV19, the J call TRBJ1-6, with D unresolved. Germline V CDR1 and CDR2: LNHDA, SQIVND (reference sequence). The ends were cut back, 4 bases at V and 4 bases at J, with 11 bases in the middle. The length of the CDR3 is 15 residues. The CDR3 is CASSTTPGYNSPLHF. DNA of the CDR3: TGTGCCAGTAGTACAACCCCGGGGTATAATTCACCCCTCCACTTT.

In this sample, this clone turned up a few times. J is TRBJ2-7 and V is TRBV11-2, with 8 bases fitting TRBD1. The CDR3 covers 15 residues. V shed 1 base and J 6 bases; nucleotides not matched to a gene: 8. The germline gives CDR1 SGHAT, CDR2 FQNNGV. The DNA of the CDR3 is TGTGCCAGCAGCTTAGGGACAGGGATGGCAGGCGAGCAGTACTTC. Its translation is CASSLGTGMAGEQYF.

This clone was counted once. The V call is TRBV7-2, the J call TRBJ1-1, with D tentatively TRBD1 (6 bases). The CDR3 covers 15 residues. The germline gives CDR1 SGHTA, CDR2 FQGNSA. V lost 0 bases and J 1 base, leaving 9 bases between the germline ends. The CDR3 nucleotides read TGTGCCAGCAGCTTAGCTCCGGGACAGAACACTGAAGCTTTCTTT. This translates into CASSLAPGQNTEAFF.

The V call is TRBV7-9, the J call TRBJ2-5, with D possibly matching TRBD2 (5 bases). The germline CDR1 and CDR2 sequences are SEHNR and FQNEAQ (reference sequence). The CDR3 sequence is 15 residues long. The ends were cut back, 1 base at V and 5 bases at J, with 14 bases in the middle. CDR3 sequence (DNA): TGTGCCAGCAGCTTAGTACGGGGTGTGGGTGAGACCCAGTACTTC. It codes for CASSLVRGVGETQYF.

The rearrangement links TRBV19 to TRBJ2-3, with D uncertain. Germline V gene sequence: CDR1 LNHDA, CDR2 SQIVND (reference sequence). There are 17 residues in the CDR3. Trimming pared 1 base from V and 3 bases from J, leaving 17 bases between. CDR3 DNA sequence: TGTGCCAGTAGTATAGGGCTGGAGCGACCCCAGACAGATACGCAGTATTTT. Its protein product is CASSIGLERPQTDTQYF.

The chain joins TRBV28 to TRBJ2-2; 8 nucleotides align to TRBD1. The CDR3 is made up of 13 amino acids. V was pared by 6 bases and J by 6 bases, with 3 bases of the junction left unmatched. The germline V gene has CDR1 MDHEN and CDR2 SYDVKM. The CDR3 loop reads CASRTGVPGELFF. The CDR3 nucleotides are TGTGCCAGCAGGACAGGGGTCCCCGGGGAGCTGTTTTTT.

The chain links TRBV4-1 to TRBJ2-3, with D hard to call. CDR3 length equals 13 residues. V gave up 2 bases and J gave up 0 bases, with 3 bases separating them. In germline, CDR1 is MGHRA, CDR2 YSYEKL. This chain's CDR3 is CASSQPSTDTQYF. The CDR3 DNA reads as TGCGCCAGCAGCCAACCTAGCACAGATACGCAGTATTTT.

This chain joins TRBV25-1 and TRBJ1-4; TRBD1 might be the D (6 bases). V was pared by 3 bases and J by 0 bases, with 11 bases between. Germline values: CDR1 MGHDK, CDR2 SYGVNS. The CDR3 runs to 16 residues. In nucleotides, the CDR3 is TGTGCCAGCAGTGAGCCAAAGGGGGCAACTAATGAAAAACTGTTTTTT. This encodes CASSEPKGATNEKLFF.

The rearrangement uses TRBV20-1 and TRBJ2-3; D remains ambiguous. This CDR3 spans 11 amino acids. V lost 7 bases, J lost 5 bases, and 10 bases lay in between. From germline, CDR1 is DFQATT and CDR2 SNEGSKA (reference sequence). The CDR3 nucleotides are TGCAGTGGCCCGAAGCGAGATACGCAGTATTTT. Its translation is CSGPKRDTQYF.

The genes are TRBV28 and TRBJ1-5; D possibly corresponds to TRBD1 (6 bases). V was pared by 5 bases and J by 5 bases, with 19 bases between. CDR3 size: 16 residues. CDR1 and CDR2 from the germline V gene are MDHEN and SYDVKM. The CDR3 loop is CASSPLQGTGHQPQHF. The CDR3 nucleotides are TGTGCCAGCAGTCCTCTACAGGGAACCGGGCATCAGCCCCAGCATTTT.

The J gene is TRBJ1-5, the V gene TRBV19; TRBD1 might be the D (6 bases). The CDR3 has 15 residues. Germline V gives CDR1 LNHDA, CDR2 SQIVND (reference sequence). The ends were cut back, 5 bases at V and 6 bases at J, with 17 bases in the middle. The CDR3 sequence is CASSEQGGLGQPQHF. The CDR3 DNA sequence: TGTGCCAGTAGTGAACAGGGAGGGCTTGGTCAGCCCCAGCATTTT.

The chain has TRBV12-3 or TRBV12-4 and TRBJ1-3; no clear D. The CDR3 totals 11 residues. V lost 5 bases and J 4 bases, leaving 3 bases between the germline ends. The CDR3 sequence: CASSAGNTIYF. The CDR3, as DNA: TGTGCCAGCAGTGCGGGAAACACCATATATTTT.

This chain uses TRBV12-3 or TRBV12-4 with TRBJ2-4; weak D call: TRBD2 (5 bases). Trimming left V 6 bases short and J 11 bases short, with 17 bases between. The CDR3 length is 13 residues. The CDR3: CASSLFSSRVQYF. CDR3 nucleotides: TGTGCCAGCAGCCTCTTTAGTTCGAGGGTTCAGTACTTC.

The chain carries TRBV28 and TRBJ1-5; 10 bases line up with TRBD1. Trimming at V came to 5 bases and at J to 7 bases, leaving 8 bases not matched to a gene. The germline CDR1 and CDR2 sequences are MDHEN and SYDVKM. The CDR3 sequence is 15 residues long. The DNA of the CDR3 is TGTGCCAGCAGTAGAAGACAGGGGGCAAACCAGCCCCAGCATTTT. Protein sequence: CASSRRQGANQPQHF.

V is TRBV11-3 and J is TRBJ2-7, with D uncertain. Germline CDR1 is SGHNT and CDR2 is YENEEA. This CDR3 has 14 amino acids. Trimming stripped 1 base from V and 0 bases from J, with 7 bases between. The CDR3 sequence is CASSLGTSSYEQYF. The CDR3 DNA is TGTGCCAGCAGCTTAGGTACCAGCTCCTACGAGCAGTACTTC.

The chain couples TRBV5-1 to TRBJ2-5; 13 nucleotides align to TRBD2. The CDR3 sequence is 17 residues long. V dropped 4 bases and J dropped 4; count of bases not matched to a gene: 10. Germline V gene data show CDR1 as SGHRS and CDR2 as YFSETQ. CDR3 in amino acids: CASSTGLAGPRGETQYF. The CDR3 nucleotides read TGCGCCAGCAGCACGGGACTAGCGGGACCCCGAGGAGAGACCCAGTACTTC.